One sample yielded the 28 T cell receptor beta chains listed below, sequenced in a study of shared clonotypes between healthy human individuals. Only CD45RO-negative cells positively selected for CCR7 counted as naive CD8 cells, so terminally differentiated effector memory CD45RA+ cells were excluded. The protocol was immunoSEQ multiplex PCR, while the TCRdb copy is restricted to in-frame clones and leaves out a portion. The data contain hundreds of thousands of clones, around 96% of them singletons. The sequencing sample was made of naive CD8+ T cells sorted from blood. The receptors were gathered from a woman aged 25 to 39 in good health.

The table lists this clone with a count of one. Other nucleotide sequences in the sample specify the same CDR3. The chain couples TRBV5-1 to TRBJ2-3; no reliable D call. Between the trimmed V and J ends, which lost 0 bases and 0 bases, there was a span of 2 bases. The germline V gene encodes CDR1 SGHRS and CDR2 YFSETQ. This CDR3 is 13 amino acids long. CDR3 in DNA: TGCGCCAGCAGCTTGGATAGCACAGATACGCAGTATTTT. Its translation: CASSLDSTDTQYF.

The V call is TRBV28, the J call TRBJ2-7; D is possibly TRBD1 (6 bases). V lost 5 bases, J lost 0 bases, and 11 bases lay in between. Germline lookup yields CDR1 MDHEN and CDR2 SYDVKM. CDR3 length: 14 residues. CDR3 nucleotides: TGTGCCAGCAGTGACCGACAGGACTCCTACGAGCAGTACTTC. This translates into CASSDRQDSYEQYF.

The chain uses TRBV10-3 and TRBJ1-5, with D tentatively TRBD1 (5 bases). The CDR3 is 14 residues long. Germline CDR1 reads ENHRY; CDR2 reads SYGVKD. Trimming took off 8 bases at V and 4 bases at J, with 15 bases between the two ends. In DNA form, the CDR3 reads TGTGCCATCTTTTCAGGAGACAGTAATCAGCCCCAGCATTTT. Its translation is CAIFSGDSNQPQHF.

The chain has TRBV14 and TRBJ2-1; D may be TRBD2 (6 bases). Germline CDR1 reads SGHDN; CDR2 reads FVKESK. The CDR3 length is 15 residues. The V end was cut by 4 bases, the J end by 4 bases, with 14 bases between. Written as DNA, the CDR3 is TGTGCCAGCAGCCGTCGGGAGCAGGCGTACAATGAGCAGTTCTTC. Translating it yields CASSRREQAYNEQFF.

The V call is TRBV19, the J call TRBJ2-3; TRBD2 agrees at 7 bases. The V segment lost 4 bases and the J segment 6 bases; nucleotides outside the gene matches: 7. The CDR3 is made up of 14 amino acids. Per germline, CDR1 LNHDA and CDR2 SQIVND (reference sequence). CDR3 DNA: TGTGCCAGTAGTAACCAGCGGGATAAGGATACGCAGTATTTT. This gives the protein CASSNQRDKDTQYF.

V usage is TRBV9 and J usage is TRBJ2-5, with 10 bases fitting TRBD2. V shed 4 bases, J shed 2 bases, and the junction held 20 bases outside the gene matches. The CDR3 runs to 20 residues. The germline V gene has CDR1 SGDLS and CDR2 YYNGEE. CDR3 nucleotide sequence: TGTGCCAGCAGCCCCGTGCAGGGGCCTAGCGGGAGAGAGTATCAAGAGACCCAGTACTTC. The encoded protein is CASSPVQGPSGREYQETQYF.

The gene calls are TRBV5-1 and TRBJ2-2; 7 bases line up with TRBD2. V shed 4 bases and J 4 bases; nucleotides not matched to a gene: 4. The CDR3 has 14 amino acids. Germline CDR1 SGHRS, CDR2 YFSETQ. The CDR3 loop reads CASSMGLLTGELFF. The CDR3 DNA follows: TGCGCCAGCAGCATGGGACTACTCACCGGGGAGCTGTTTTTT.

The V call is TRBV5-4, the J call TRBJ2-1; 14 positions match TRBD2. The CDR3 extends over 18 amino acids. CDR1 is SGHNT and CDR2 is YYREEE in the germline V gene (reference sequence). Trimming cost V 0 bases and J 9 bases; bases outside gene matches: 11. CDR3 protein: CASSLVGSGLAGEGEQFF. The DNA of the CDR3 is TGTGCCAGCAGCTTGGTGGGTTCGGGACTAGCGGGAGAGGGTGAGCAGTTCTTC.

The rearrangement links TRBV5-1 to TRBJ1-2; no clear D gene. CDR1 is SGHRS and CDR2 is YFSETQ in the germline V gene. There are 13 residues in the CDR3. The V end was cut by 4 bases, the J end by 6 bases, with 13 bases between. This CDR3 is CASSPLGSNGYTF. CDR3 in DNA: TGCGCCAGCAGCCCCTTGGGGAGCAATGGCTACACCTTC.

This rearrangement joins TRBV11-2 to TRBJ2-5; unclear D gene. Germline CDR1 SGHAT, CDR2 FQNNGV. This CDR3 spans 15 amino acids. Between the trimmed V and J ends, which lost 3 bases and 3 bases, there was a span of 14 bases. In nucleotides, the CDR3 is TGTGCCAGCAGCTTGAACGGATGGGCCGAAGAGACCCAGTACTTC. Translating it yields CASSLNGWAEETQYF.

The V and J genes are TRBV5-6 and TRBJ1-4; 10 positions agree with TRBD1. Trimming removed 4 bases from V and 3 bases from J; junction bases left unmatched: 6. The CDR3 is made up of 16 amino acids. Looked up from germline, CDR1 is SGHDT and CDR2 is YYEEEE. CDR3 nucleotides: TGTGCCAGCAGCCTCGACAGGGGGCTATCTAATGAAAAACTGTTTTTT. Protein product: CASSLDRGLSNEKLFF. Full variable domain (rest looked up from reference TRBV5-6 and TRBJ1-4): DAGVTQSPTHLIKTRGQQVTLRCSPKSGHDTVSWYQQALGQGPQFIFQYYEEEERQRGNFPDRFSGHQFPNYSSELNVNALLLGDSALYLCASSLDRGLSNEKLFFGSGTQLSVL.

The chain joins TRBV4-1 to TRBJ2-7; D may correspond to TRBD1 or TRBD2 (5 bases each). The CDR3 sequence is 14 residues long. CDR1 is MGHRA, CDR2 YSYEKL, per germline. The ends were cut back, 5 bases at V and 2 bases at J, with 13 bases in the middle. CDR3 sequence (DNA): TGCGCCAGCAGCTTTGGGACGGAAACCTACGAGCAGTACTTC. This codes for CASSFGTETYEQYF.

The chain joins TRBV7-8 to TRBJ2-7, with 7 bases that match TRBD2. Looked up from germline, CDR1 is SGHVS and CDR2 is FQNEAQ. CDR3 length: 14 amino acids. The V and J ends lost 1 base and 6 bases, in that order; junction bases with no gene match: 6. CDR3 sequence: CASSLGGSHSEQYF. CDR3 DNA sequence: TGTGCCAGCAGCTTAGGCGGGAGTCATAGCGAGCAGTACTTC.

V usage is TRBV28 and J usage is TRBJ2-1; 12 bases are shared with TRBD2. CDR1 is MDHEN and CDR2 is SYDVKM in the germline V gene. The J segment lost 1 base and the V segment lost 6 bases, leaving 1 base of the junction unmatched. The CDR3 is 15 residues long. As DNA, the CDR3 is TGTGCCAGCAGCCTAGCGGGAGGGTCCTACAATGAGCAGTTCTTC. Amino acids: CASSLAGGSYNEQFF.

The V call is TRBV27, the J call TRBJ2-7; D is undetermined. CDR3 length: 14 amino acids. Trimming cost V 5 bases and J 2 bases, with 13 bases left between them. Germline lookup yields CDR1 MNHEY and CDR2 SMNVEV (reference sequence). In nucleotides, the CDR3 is TGTGCCAGCAGTCCTACGGGTCTGGCCTACGAGCAGTACTTC. This encodes CASSPTGLAYEQYF.

As to this clone: Sequence at one end of the junction differs from germline and may be a read error. The rearrangement uses TRBV10-2 and TRBJ2-7; the D is unclear. CDR1 and CDR2 (germline): WSHSY, SAAADI. CDR3 size: 16 residues. The CDR3 DNA sequence: TGCGCCAGCAGTGAGTCGAGGTGGAGCGACTCCTCCGAGCAGTACTTC. Translated: CASSESRWSDSSEQYF.

CDR3 sequence (DNA): TGTGCCAGCAGTTCAACCTCCGGGACAGGAATCACAGATACGCAGTATTTT. Residues: CASSSTSGTGITDTQYF. The rearrangement uses TRBV27 and TRBJ2-3; 8 positions match TRBD1. In germline, CDR1 is MNHEY, CDR2 SMNVEV (reference sequence). The J segment lost 2 bases and the V segment lost 4 bases, leaving 11 bases of the junction unmatched. This CDR3 comprises 17 residues.

As to this clone: Other DNA sequences in the same sample also yield this CDR3. J is TRBJ2-1 and V is TRBV27; TRBD1 matches 7 bases. After removal of 5 bases from V and 0 bases from J, the junction contained 4 bases not matched to a gene. Germline lookup yields CDR1 MNHEY and CDR2 SMNVEV (reference sequence). The CDR3 length is 15 residues. As DNA, the CDR3 is TGTGCCAGCAGTCCCCGGGACAGCTCCTACAATGAGCAGTTCTTC. As protein: CASSPRDSSYNEQFF.

Remarks on this clone: A read error may account for a junction end that differs from germline. The chain joins TRBV28 to TRBJ1-2, with a tentative D call TRBD1 (5 bases). Germline loops: CDR1 MDHEN, CDR2 SYDVKM. The CDR3 sequence is 12 residues long. CDR3 loop: CASSFRRDPTSF. The CDR3 DNA reads TGTGCCAGCAGTTTTCGCAGGGACCCTACCAGCTTC.

The chain joins TRBV2 to TRBJ2-7; 10 bases fit TRBD2. After removal of 6 bases from V and 5 bases from J, the junction contained 13 bases not matched to a gene. The CDR3 is 16 amino acids. The V gene's germline CDR1 is SNHLY and CDR2 FYNNEI. Written as DNA, the CDR3 is TGTGCCAGCAGGGCCACCCCTAGCGGGAGAAACCACGAGCAGTACTTC. Translated: CASRATPSGRNHEQYF. The whole variable domain, filled in from reference TRBV2 and TRBJ2-7, reads EPEVTQTPSHQVTQMGQEVILRCVPISNHLYFYWYRQILGQKVEFLVSFYNNEISEKSEIFDDQFSVERPDGSNFTLKIRSTKLEDSAMYFCASRATPSGRNHEQYFGPGTRLTVT.

The V call is TRBV9, the J call TRBJ2-3; 7 bases line up with TRBD2. V lost 5 bases and J lost 3; bases outside the gene matches: 12. Germline assignment: CDR1 SGDLS and CDR2 YYNGEE. The CDR3 is 16 amino acids. The CDR3 here is CASRAGRSGSTDTQYF. The CDR3, as DNA: TGTGCCAGCAGGGCCGGGAGGAGCGGTTCGACAGATACGCAGTATTTT.

This chain links TRBV6-5 with TRBJ2-2; D may be TRBD1 or TRBD2 (5 bases each). In germline, CDR1 is MNHEY, CDR2 SVGAGI. The V and J ends lost 0 bases and 4 bases respectively, with 12 bases between them. The CDR3 length is 16 residues. As DNA, the CDR3 is TGTGCCAGCAGTTACTCCGTGGGGGAGTCCACCGGGGAGCTGTTTTTT. Residues: CASSYSVGESTGELFF.

The rearrangement joins TRBV7-2 to TRBJ2-1; no reliable D call. CDR3 length equals 15 residues. Looked up from germline, CDR1 is SGHTA and CDR2 is FQGNSA. The V gene lost 2 bases and the J gene lost 3 bases, with 11 bases spanning the gap. CDR3 bases: TGTGCCAGCAGCTTATCTCGTCGGATCTACAATGAGCAGTTCTTC. As protein: CASSLSRRIYNEQFF.

J is TRBJ1-2 and V is TRBV14; TRBD1 matches at 9 bases. The CDR3 runs to 15 residues. Trimming removed 4 bases from V and 4 bases from J; junction bases left unmatched: 7. Germline CDR1 and CDR2: SGHDN and FVKESK. The CDR3, as DNA: TGTGCCAGCAGCCCCCGGGACAGGGCCATCTATGGCTACACCTTC. Residues: CASSPRDRAIYGYTF.

V usage is TRBV28 and J usage is TRBJ2-5; D is possibly TRBD2 (6 bases). CDR1 and CDR2 from the germline V gene are MDHEN and SYDVKM. V shed 4 bases and J shed 1 base, with 19 bases lying between them. CDR3 size: 17 residues. The CDR3 coding sequence is TGTGCCAGCAGTTACGCCCCCTTTAGCGGAGCCCAAGAGACCCAGTACTTC. Protein product: CASSYAPFSGAQETQYF.

Details on this clone: The same CDR3 arises from other DNA sequences in this sample as well. The gene calls are TRBV28 and TRBJ1-1; D is ambiguous. V gave up 3 bases and J gave up 1 base, with 6 bases separating them. Germline V CDR1 and CDR2: MDHEN, SYDVKM. This CDR3 has 13 amino acids. In DNA, the CDR3 is TGTGCCAGCAGTTTTGGACGGAACACTGAAGCTTTCTTT. Protein sequence: CASSFGRNTEAFF.

This chain links TRBV5-6 with TRBJ1-1, with D hard to call. This CDR3 comprises 17 residues. Germline V CDR1 and CDR2: SGHDT, YYEEEE. Trimming removed 4 bases from V and 1 base from J, with 20 bases in between. The CDR3 protein is CASSPPPMRVPNTEAFF. The DNA for the CDR3 is TGTGCCAGCAGCCCCCCCCCGATGAGGGTGCCGAACACTGAAGCTTTCTTT.

The chain has TRBV7-2 and TRBJ1-4, with D hard to call. The CDR3 covers 17 residues. Looked up from germline, CDR1 is SGHTA and CDR2 is FQGNSA. The germline V and J ends were trimmed by 1 base and 0 bases, with 12 bases remaining between them. CDR3 residues: CASSLVGRQATNEKLFF. In DNA, the CDR3 is TGTGCCAGCAGCTTAGTTGGCAGACAAGCAACTAATGAAAAACTGTTTTTT.